The 13 T cell receptor beta chains reported below all come from one sample, sequenced in a study of cytomegalovirus exposure and HLA in healthy donors. PCR was performed using 60 Vbeta and 13 Jbeta primers. Using immunoSEQ multiplex PCR, the repertoire was profiled, and TCRdb retains in-frame clones only, with some absent. Of 150,000 or so clones listed, 65% to 85% are singletons. The sequenced sample consisted of PBMCs. These TCRs come from a woman in her forties or fifties in good health and CMV-seropositive.

This clone appeared a single time. The chain employs TRBV19 and TRBJ2-7; TRBD2 aligns across 8 bases. The V and J ends lost 1 base and 2 bases, in that order; junction bases with no gene match: 7. Germline V gene lookup returns CDR1 LNHDA and CDR2 SQIVND (reference sequence). This CDR3 spans 16 amino acids. The CDR3 nucleotides are TGTGCCAGTAGTATAGGGGCTAGCGGGCTTACCTACGAGCAGTACTTC. Protein product: CASSIGASGLTYEQYF.

The chain is built from TRBV5-1 and TRBJ2-1, with 9 bases identical to TRBD1. Per germline, CDR1 SGHRS and CDR2 YFSETQ. V trimming: 4 bases; J trimming: 2 bases; junction bases outside the gene matches: 4. The CDR3 is made up of 15 amino acids. In DNA, the CDR3 is TGCGCCAGCAGCGCCGGGACAGGGACCTACAATGAGCAGTTCTTC. Protein sequence: CASSAGTGTYNEQFF.

CDR3 bases: TGTGCCAGCAGTTTAGTGGGACTAGCGTACGAGCAGTACTTC. Its translation: CASSLVGLAYEQYF. The V gene is TRBV28, the J gene TRBJ2-7; the match to TRBD2 covers 10 bases. The J segment lost 4 bases and the V segment lost 2 bases, leaving 2 bases of the junction unmatched. Germline values: CDR1 MDHEN, CDR2 SYDVKM. The CDR3 totals 14 residues.

V and J are TRBV4-1 and TRBJ1-1, with a weak D call TRBD1 (6 bases). V lost 3 bases and J 1 base, leaving 9 bases between the germline ends. Germline CDR1 reads MGHRA; CDR2 reads YSYEKL. The CDR3 sequence is 14 residues long. The CDR3 coding sequence is TGCGCCAGCAGCCATGTACAGGGGAACACTGAAGCTTTCTTT. This codes for CASSHVQGNTEAFF.

This clone was seen only a few times. CDR3 nucleotides: TGTGCCTGGAGTATAAGCGGGGGCTTAAAGTCCCAGTACTTC. It codes for CAWSISGGLKSQYF. The rearrangement uses TRBV30 and TRBJ2-5; TRBD2 agrees at 8 bases. This CDR3 has 14 residues. The ends lost 2 bases at V and 9 bases at J; junction bases unmatched: 11. Germline V lookup: CDR1 GTSNPN, CDR2 SVGIG (reference sequence). The full variable domain, rest sourced from reference TRBV30 and TRBJ2-5, is SQTIHQWPATLVQPVGSPLSLECTVEGTSNPNLYWYRQAAGRGLQLLFYSVGIGQISSEVPQNLSASRPQDRQFILSSKKLLLSDSGFYLCAWSISGGLKSQYFGPGTRLLVL.

The sample holds a few counts of this clone. At one end the junction does not follow the germline gene, possibly because of a read error. CDR3 region: CSSSLVQGVETQYF. CDR3 sequence (DNA): TGTTCCAGCAGCTTAGTACAGGGGGTAGAGACCCAGTACTTC. This chain joins TRBV7-9 and TRBJ2-5; 8 bases line up with TRBD1. The CDR3 runs to 14 residues. Germline CDR1 SEHNR, CDR2 FQNEAQ (reference sequence).

This clone was detected only a few times. The gene calls are TRBV18 and TRBJ1-4; D call uncertain. In germline, CDR1 is KGHSH, CDR2 LQKENI. V lost 1 base, J lost 8 bases, and 23 bases lay in between. The CDR3 has 18 amino acids. CDR3 DNA: TGTGCCAGCTCACCACTTGGGCAGATGTGGCGGGTGGAAGAAAAACTGTTTTTT. Translation: CASSPLGQMWRVEEKLFF.

The CDR3 region is CASSQDGLGGYYEQYF. The CDR3 DNA reads TGCGCCAGCAGCCAAGATGGGCTAGGGGGATACTACGAGCAGTACTTC. This chain connects TRBV4-3 to TRBJ2-7; a weak D match, TRBD1 (6 bases). Germline V gene data show CDR1 as LGHNA and CDR2 as YSLEER. This CDR3 comprises 16 residues. Deletions cut 0 bases from V and 3 bases from J, with 15 bases between.

To note about this clone: A read error may account for a junction end that differs from germline. The chain joins TRBV7-7 to TRBJ2-3; no definite D call. The germline V gene has CDR1 SSHAT and CDR2 FNYEAQ (reference sequence). The CDR3 is 14 residues long. CDR3 in amino acids: CASSLGLEVDTQYF. CDR3 nucleotide sequence: TGTGCTAGCAGCTTAGGGCTAGAGGTTGATACGCAGTATTTT.

This chain joins TRBV19 and TRBJ2-7; D ambiguous. This CDR3 comprises 15 residues. V gave up 3 bases and J gave up 5 bases, with 17 bases separating them. Germline values: CDR1 LNHDA, CDR2 SQIVND (reference sequence). The CDR3 spells CASSIQANVVHEQYF. The CDR3 coding sequence is TGTGCCAGTAGTATCCAGGCCAACGTCGTCCACGAGCAGTACTTC.

The chain uses TRBV6-5 and TRBJ1-2; D uncertain. Germline V lookup: CDR1 MNHEY, CDR2 SVGAGI. Trimming left V 5 bases short and J 4 bases short, with 14 bases between. This CDR3 region has 14 residues. CDR3 protein: CASSPVGESYGYTF. The DNA for the CDR3 is TGTGCCAGCAGTCCGGTGGGAGAGAGCTATGGCTACACCTTC.

Only one count was recorded for this clone. CDR3 loop: CASSGGTGGTEAFF. CDR3 nucleotides: TGTGCCAGCAGTGGGGGGACAGGGGGCACTGAAGCTTTCTTT. This chain uses TRBV2 with TRBJ1-1; 11 nucleotides agree with TRBD1. Trimming took 4 bases from V and 4 from J; bases not matched to a gene: 2. Looked up from germline, CDR1 is SNHLY and CDR2 is FYNNEI. This CDR3 comprises 14 residues.

This chain connects TRBV15 to TRBJ1-5, with 8 bases lining up with TRBD1. The CDR3 consists of 16 residues. J was trimmed by 4 bases and V by 1 base; bases with no gene match: 6. CDR1 and CDR2 from the germline V gene are LNHNV and YYDKDF (reference sequence). CDR3 sequence (DNA): TGTGCCACCAGCAGAGGCGGACAGGGCTTGAATCAGCCCCAGCATTTT. Translation gives CATSRGGQGLNQPQHF.